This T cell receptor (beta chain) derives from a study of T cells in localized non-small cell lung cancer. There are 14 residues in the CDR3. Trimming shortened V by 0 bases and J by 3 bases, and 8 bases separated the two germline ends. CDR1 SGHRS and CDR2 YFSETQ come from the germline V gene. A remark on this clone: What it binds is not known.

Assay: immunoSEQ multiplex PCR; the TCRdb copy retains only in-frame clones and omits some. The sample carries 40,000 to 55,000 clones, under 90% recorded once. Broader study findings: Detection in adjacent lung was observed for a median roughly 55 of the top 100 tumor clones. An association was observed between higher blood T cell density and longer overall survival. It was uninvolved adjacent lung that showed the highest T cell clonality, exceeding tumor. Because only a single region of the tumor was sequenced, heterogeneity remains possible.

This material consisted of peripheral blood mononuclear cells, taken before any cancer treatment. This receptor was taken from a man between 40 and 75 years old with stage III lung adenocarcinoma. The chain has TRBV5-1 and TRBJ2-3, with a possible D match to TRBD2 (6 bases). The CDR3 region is CASSLAGGTDTQYF. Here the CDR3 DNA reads TGCGCCAGCAGCTTGGCTGGGGGGACAGATACGCAGTATTTT.